Sequencing of this TCR beta chain was carried out in a study of shared clonotypes between healthy human individuals. Looked up from germline, CDR1 is SGHNT and CDR2 is YENEEA. The CDR3 loop spans 14 amino acids. V lost 5 bases and J lost 2; bases outside the gene matches: 6. Naive CD8 populations comprised CD45RO-negative cells positively selected for CCR7, excluding terminally differentiated effector memory CD45RA+ cells. TCRdb keeps only in-frame clones here, not all; method: immunoSEQ multiplex PCR. The sample contains hundreds of thousands of clones, about 92% of which appear only once. The sequencing input was naive CD8+ T cells sorted from blood. The chain combines TRBV11-3 with TRBJ2-7, with 7 bases aligning to TRBD2. This clonotype originated in a man between 25 and 39 years old in good health. Here the CDR3 DNA reads TGTGCCAGCAGCCCCGGGGGGTCGACCTACGAGCAGTACTTC. The encoded protein is CASSPGGSTYEQYF.